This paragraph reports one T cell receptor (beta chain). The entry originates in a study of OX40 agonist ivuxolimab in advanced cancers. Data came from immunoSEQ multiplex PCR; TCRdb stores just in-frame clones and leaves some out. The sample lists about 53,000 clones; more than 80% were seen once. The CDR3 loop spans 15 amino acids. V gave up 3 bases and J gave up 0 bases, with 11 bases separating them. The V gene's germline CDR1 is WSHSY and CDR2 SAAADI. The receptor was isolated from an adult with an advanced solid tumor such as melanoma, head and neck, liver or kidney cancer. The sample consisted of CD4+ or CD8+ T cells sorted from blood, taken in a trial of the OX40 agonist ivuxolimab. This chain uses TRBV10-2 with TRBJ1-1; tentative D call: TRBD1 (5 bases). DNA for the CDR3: TGCGCCAGCAGTGAAGGGGCCTTCATGAACACTGAAGCTTTCTTT. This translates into CASSEGAFMNTEAFF.